The 8 T cell receptor beta chains in this list originate from one sample, sequenced in a study of T cells in Graves' hyperthyroidism and ophthalmopathy. It was RNA transcripts that yielded the amplified TCR beta CDR3 regions. First-round RT-PCR with HTBI primers amplified the TCR CDR3 region. TCRdb passed the multiplex PCR reads through MiXCR, listing each CDR3 protein once. The repertoire has 600,000 or so distinct CDR3 sequences, about 16% of them found once; the top ten carry 3.5% to 4%. The source material was blood. These receptors were taken from a woman in her twenties or thirties with Graves' hyperthyroidism.

This clonotype was seen ten or more times. The CDR3: CASTLSPKYNEQFF. The CDR3, as DNA: TGTGCCAGCACACTTAGCCCGAAGTACAATGAGCAGTTCTTC. The rearrangement joins TRBV28 to TRBJ2-1; the D is unclear. This CDR3 is built from 14 residues. Trimming stripped 7 bases from V and 4 bases from J, with 14 bases between. Germline V CDR1 and CDR2: MDHEN, SYDVKM.

There are many counts of this clonotype. The chain links TRBV11-2 to TRBJ2-3; perhaps TRBD2 as D (7 bases). V shed 10 bases and J shed 7 bases, with 27 bases lying between them. From germline, CDR1 is SGHAT and CDR2 FQNNGV. The CDR3 is 16 residues long. CDR3 sequence (DNA): TGTGCCACCGGCTGGGGGTGGCGGGGGCTTAGGCATACGCAGTATTTT. Translation: CATGWGWRGLRHTQYF.

Only a few counts were recorded for this clonotype. This sequence joins TRBV29-1 and TRBJ1-2, with D unclear. CDR1 and CDR2 (germline): SQVTM, ANQGSEA. The ends were cut back, 1 base at V and 13 bases at J, with 13 bases in the middle. The CDR3 has 11 amino acids. The CDR3 DNA sequence: TGCAGCGTTGAAGTAAATTTAGGGAGCACCTTC. Encoded protein: CSVEVNLGSTF.

This chain links TRBV19 with TRBJ2-2; no reliable D call. The germline CDR1 and CDR2 sequences are LNHDA and SQIVND (reference sequence). Trimming left V 3 bases short and J 1 base short, with 12 bases between. This CDR3 has 16 amino acids. CDR3 nucleotide sequence: TGTGCCAGTAGTATCTGGGGAAGAGGGAACACCGGGGAGCTGTTTTTT. Translating gives CASSIWGRGNTGELFF. Full variable domain (remainder filled in from reference TRBV19 and TRBJ2-2): DGGITQSPKYLFRKEGQNVTLSCEQNLNHDAMYWYRQDPGQGLRLIYYSQIVNDFQKGDIAEGYSVSREKKESFPLTVTSAQKNPTAFYLCASSIWGRGNTGELFFGEGSRLTVL.

This clonotype showed up many times. The V gene is TRBV6-1, the J gene TRBJ2-3, with a weak D call TRBD2 (6 bases). In germline, CDR1 is MNHNS, CDR2 SASEGT. V lost 11 bases and J 7 bases, leaving 10 bases between the germline ends. The CDR3 is made up of 10 amino acids. The CDR3: CAGGRNTQYF. CDR3 bases: TGTGCCGGGGGGAGGAATACGCAGTATTTT.

Details on this clonotype: This may be a read error, as it is one base from a much larger clone. V gene TRBV18 combines with J gene TRBJ1-2; D unresolved. The CDR3 sequence is 13 residues long. CDR1 is KGHSH and CDR2 is LQKENI in the germline V gene. CDR3 DNA sequence: TGTGCCAGCTCACCATCCCCAAACTATGGCCACACCTTC. Amino acid sequence: CASSPSPNYGHTF.

Only a few counts were recorded for this clonotype. The V call is TRBV5-1, the J call TRBJ2-3; tentatively, D is TRBD1 or TRBD2 (5 bases each). Germline CDR1 SGHRS, CDR2 YFSETQ. There are 21 residues in the CDR3. Trimming pared 0 bases from V and 2 bases from J, leaving 28 bases between. The CDR3 DNA is TGCGCCAGCAGCTTGGGCGTCCTGGTCGTTGAGGGGCCCAAAGTCACAGATACGCAGTATTTT. It specifies CASSLGVLVVEGPKVTDTQYF.

This clonotype was recorded at least ten times. V and J are TRBV13 and TRBJ2-3, with a tentative D call TRBD1 (6 bases). From germline, CDR1 is PRHDT and CDR2 FYEKMQ (reference sequence). The CDR3 consists of 15 residues. V was cut by 5 bases and J by 2 bases, with 14 bases left in between. The CDR3 sequence is CASSPRTDYTDTQYF. The DNA for the CDR3 is TGTGCCAGCAGCCCCCGGACAGACTACACAGATACGCAGTATTTT.